What follows are 26 T cell receptor beta chains derived from one specimen sequenced in a study of blood T cell repertoires in COVID-19. Sequencing was performed with immunoSEQ multiplex PCR; in TCRdb, only in-frame clones are kept and a portion is missing. Of about 87,000 clones listed, around 86% are singletons. Specimen: peripheral blood. These receptors all stem from a woman between 65 and 79 years old with acute or convalescent COVID-19.

V gene TRBV2 combines with J gene TRBJ2-7; D is unresolved. The CDR3 contains 13 residues. Germline V gene lookup returns CDR1 SNHLY and CDR2 FYNNEI. V lost 4 bases and J lost 2, with 9 bases in between. The CDR3 spells CASSAGLTYEQYF. The CDR3 region has the DNA TGTGCCAGCAGTGCCGGGTTAACCTACGAGCAGTACTTC.

This clone was recorded a few times. The chain uses TRBV12-3 or TRBV12-4 and TRBJ1-6; D uncertain. Trimming pared 2 bases from V and 8 bases from J, leaving 7 bases between. CDR3 length: 13 residues. CDR3 region: CASSLITDSPLHF. The DNA for the CDR3 is TGTGCCAGCAGTTTAATCACAGATTCACCCCTCCACTTT.

The chain recombines TRBV28 with TRBJ1-3, with D possibly matching TRBD1 (5 bases). Looked up from germline, CDR1 is MDHEN and CDR2 is SYDVKM. This CDR3 is built from 15 residues. Trimming cost V 4 bases and J 0 bases, with 10 bases left between them. The DNA for the CDR3 is TGTGCCAGCAGTTCCGAGACAGCCTCTGGAAACACCATATATTTT. Protein product: CASSSETASGNTIYF.

This clone was detected a few times. The chain uses TRBV18 and TRBJ1-6; maybe TRBD1 (6 bases). CDR1 is KGHSH, CDR2 LQKENI, per germline. The CDR3 sequence is 15 residues long. V was clipped by 4 bases and J by 10 bases, with 17 bases between them. The CDR3 sequence: CASSLGQSDGSPLHF. CDR3 bases: TGTGCCAGCTCACTAGGACAGTCGGACGGCTCACCCCTCCACTTT.

The chain couples TRBV18 to TRBJ1-1; D unresolved. The CDR3 spans 16 residues. Trimming shortened V by 2 bases and J by 0 bases, and 13 bases separated the two germline ends. CDR1 and CDR2 (germline): KGHSH, LQKENI. CDR3 bases: TGTGCCAGCTCACCATCTCAGACAATGCTGAACACTGAAGCTTTCTTT. Translating it yields CASSPSQTMLNTEAFF.

The chain carries TRBV10-3 and TRBJ1-4; the match to TRBD1 covers 11 bases. V lost 2 bases to trimming and J lost 7 bases; unmatched junction nucleotides: 6. The CDR3 runs to 16 residues. Germline lookup yields CDR1 ENHRY and CDR2 SYGVKD. CDR3 bases: TGTGCCATCAGTGAGATGGGGACAGGGGGAATTGAAAAACTGTTTTTT. Protein product: CAISEMGTGGIEKLFF.

This chain joins TRBV3-1 (or the pseudogene TRBV3-2) and TRBJ1-1; a weak D match, TRBD1 (5 bases). The CDR3 length is 14 residues. V was pared by 3 bases and J by 7 bases, with 15 bases between. Germline CDR1 and CDR2: LGHDT and YNNKEL (reference sequence). The CDR3 region is CASSHLDSQIEAFF. The CDR3, as DNA: TGTGCCAGCAGCCACCTAGACAGTCAAATTGAAGCTTTCTTT.

CDR3 residues: CASSVQGASEEPQHF. CDR3 DNA sequence: TGTGCCAGTAGTGTACAGGGGGCAAGTGAGGAGCCCCAGCATTTT. The chain is built from TRBV19 and TRBJ1-5; 9 bases match TRBD1. Trimming at V came to 5 bases and at J to 8 bases, leaving 10 bases not matched to a gene. The CDR3 contains 15 residues. Germline loops: CDR1 LNHDA, CDR2 SQIVND (reference sequence).

The chain couples TRBV19 to TRBJ2-6, with unresolved D. CDR3 length: 12 amino acids. V lost 6 bases, J lost 3 bases, and 3 bases lay in between. The germline V gene has CDR1 LNHDA and CDR2 SQIVND (reference sequence). The CDR3 protein is CASSFGANVLTF. The CDR3 nucleotides read TGTGCCAGTAGCTTTGGGGCCAACGTCCTGACTTTC.

The CDR3 nucleotides are TGTGCCAGCAGTGAAGCGCTTCATTGGGACAGAGAAAAGAGCTCCTACGAGCAGTACTTC. Encoded protein: CASSEALHWDREKSSYEQYF. This chain links TRBV2 with TRBJ2-7, with 7 bases matching TRBD1. V gave up 0 bases and J gave up 0 bases; unmatched junction bases: 17. The CDR3 has 20 residues. Germline lookup yields CDR1 SNHLY and CDR2 FYNNEI.

V gene TRBV9 combines with J gene TRBJ1-2; D is ambiguous. With 4 bases removed from V and 0 bases from J, the gap between germline ends came to 13 bases. CDR1 and CDR2 (germline): SGDLS, YYNGEE. The CDR3 runs to 15 residues. The DNA of the CDR3 is TGTGCCAGCAGCCACAACAGAGCCGCTAACTATGGCTACACCTTC. Its protein is CASSHNRAANYGYTF.

The V call is TRBV28, the J call TRBJ1-5; TRBD1 aligns across 10 bases. The CDR3 has 15 amino acids. V was clipped by 2 bases and J by 5 bases; unmatched bases: 3. The germline gives CDR1 MDHEN, CDR2 SYDVKM. CDR3 residues: CASSLLGTGDQPQHF. Here the CDR3 DNA reads TGTGCCAGCAGTTTACTCGGGACAGGGGATCAGCCCCAGCATTTT.

The chain combines TRBV14 with TRBJ1-2, with D tentatively TRBD1 (6 bases). Trimming stripped 7 bases from V and 5 bases from J, with 20 bases between. Germline lookup yields CDR1 SGHDN and CDR2 FVKESK. CDR3 length: 15 residues. This CDR3 reads CASKYSGQGYYGYTF. CDR3 nucleotide sequence: TGTGCCAGCAAATACTCGGGCCAGGGGTATTATGGCTACACCTTC. Complete variable domain (other parts from reference TRBV14 and TRBJ1-2): EAGVTQFPSHSVIEKGQTVTLRCDPISGHDNLYWYRRVMGKEIKFLLHFVKESKQDESGMPNNRFLAERTGGTYSTLKVQPAELEDSGVYFCASKYSGQGYYGYTFGSGTRLTVV.

The chain has TRBV4-1 and TRBJ1-1; possibly TRBD1 for D (6 bases). This CDR3 spans 18 amino acids. The V and J ends lost 0 bases and 4 bases respectively, with 21 bases between them. The germline V gene encodes CDR1 MGHRA and CDR2 YSYEKL. CDR3 DNA sequence: TGCGCCAGCAGCCAAGATCCCAGACAGGCTATGGGCGGCACTGAAGCTTTCTTT. Translating it yields CASSQDPRQAMGGTEAFF.

This clone was observed a single time. V usage is TRBV28 and J usage is TRBJ1-1, with 8 bases fitting TRBD1. Per the germline V gene, CDR1 is MDHEN and CDR2 is SYDVKM. Trimming cost V 5 bases and J 4 bases; bases outside gene matches: 3. The CDR3 contains 13 residues. In nucleotides, the CDR3 is TGTGCCAGCAGTAATCAGGGGGCCACTGAAGCTTTCTTT. It translates to CASSNQGATEAFF.

This chain joins TRBV6-5 and TRBJ1-1; 7 nucleotides agree with TRBD1. Trimming cost V 6 bases and J 2 bases; bases outside gene matches: 3. Looked up from germline, CDR1 is MNHEY and CDR2 is SVGAGI. The CDR3 is 13 amino acids. The CDR3 sequence: CASSHRGNTEAFF. As DNA, the CDR3 is TGTGCCAGCAGCCACAGGGGCAACACTGAAGCTTTCTTT.

The chain joins TRBV5-1 to TRBJ1-1; maybe TRBD1 (6 bases). CDR3 length: 10 amino acids. Per the germline V gene, CDR1 is SGHRS and CDR2 is YFSETQ. V lost 8 bases, J lost 11 bases, and 13 bases lay in between. CDR3 loop: CARHGGLAFF. For the CDR3, the DNA is TGCGCCAGACACGGGGGGCTGGCTTTCTTT.

This rearrangement joins TRBV18 to TRBJ1-5; 9 nucleotides agree with TRBD1. The CDR3 covers 15 residues. The V segment lost 3 bases and the J segment 9 bases; nucleotides outside the gene matches: 9. Germline V gene sequence: CDR1 KGHSH, CDR2 LQKENI. CDR3 amino acids: CASSPVRDRVGPQHF. CDR3 DNA: TGTGCCAGCTCACCGGTCCGGGACAGGGTAGGGCCCCAGCATTTT.

The chain carries TRBV27 and TRBJ2-2, with D perhaps matching TRBD1 (5 bases). V was clipped by 2 bases and J by 4 bases, with 8 bases between them. This CDR3 contains 14 residues. Germline loops: CDR1 MNHEY, CDR2 SMNVEV (reference sequence). The chain's CDR3 is CASSLRTFTGELFF. DNA of the CDR3: TGTGCCAGCAGTTTAAGGACATTCACCGGGGAGCTGTTTTTT.

The genes are TRBV6-5 and TRBJ1-5, with 8 bases lining up with TRBD1. There are 13 residues in the CDR3. The trim removed 6 bases at V and 4 bases at J, leaving 2 bases unmatched. Per germline, CDR1 MNHEY and CDR2 SVGAGI. The chain's CDR3 is CASRGQGNQPQHF. The DNA for the CDR3 is TGTGCCAGCAGAGGACAGGGTAATCAGCCCCAGCATTTT.

The chain employs TRBV6-2 or TRBV6-3 and TRBJ1-1, with 7 bases fitting TRBD1. After removal of 2 bases from V and 2 bases from J, the junction contained 2 bases not matched to a gene. Germline values: CDR1 MNHEY, CDR2 SVGEGT. The CDR3 is 14 amino acids. The CDR3 DNA is TGTGCCAGCAGTTACCAGGGGGGAAACACTGAAGCTTTCTTT. Encoded protein: CASSYQGGNTEAFF.

In this sample, this clone turned up a few times. The chain has TRBV5-4 and TRBJ1-4; the D gene is possibly TRBD1 (6 bases). CDR3 length equals 16 residues. With 4 bases removed from V and 0 bases from J, the gap between germline ends came to 13 bases. CDR1 and CDR2 (germline): SGHNT, YYREEE (reference sequence). CDR3 bases: TGTGCCAGCAGCCCCGGACAGACCGCAACTAATGAAAAACTGTTTTTT. Translation gives CASSPGQTATNEKLFF.

CDR3: CAIYHSISDTQYF. The CDR3 DNA sequence: TGTGCCATCTATCACAGTATTTCGGATACGCAGTATTTT. This chain uses TRBV10-3 with TRBJ2-3; no firm D call. Germline V gives CDR1 ENHRY, CDR2 SYGVKD. CDR3 length equals 13 residues. The V and J ends lost 8 bases and 6 bases respectively, with 15 bases between them.

This clone turned up a few times. The chain has TRBV10-2 and TRBJ2-7; TRBD2 is a possible D gene (5 bases). The CDR3 runs to 16 residues. V lost 4 bases and J lost 2, with 18 bases in between. The V gene's germline CDR1 is WSHSY and CDR2 SAAADI. The CDR3 coding sequence is TGCGCCAGCAGTGCCGGCCAGGAGCCGGGAACCTACGAGCAGTACTTC. Its protein product is CASSAGQEPGTYEQYF.

The V and J genes are TRBV5-1 and TRBJ1-5; the match to TRBD1 covers 9 bases. This CDR3 spans 15 amino acids. Germline assignment: CDR1 SGHRS and CDR2 YFSETQ. With V trimmed by 2 bases and J by 6 bases, 6 bases remained unmatched. Here the CDR3 reads CASSLGQGPGQPQHF. The DNA for the CDR3 is TGCGCCAGCAGCTTAGGACAGGGGCCAGGTCAGCCCCAGCATTTT.

This chain connects TRBV2 to TRBJ2-1; D possibly corresponds to TRBD2 (6 bases). Germline V gene lookup returns CDR1 SNHLY and CDR2 FYNNEI. The CDR3 sequence is 14 residues long. Trimming shortened V by 5 bases and J by 1 base, and 9 bases separated the two germline ends. Written as DNA, the CDR3 is TGTGCCAGCAGTCAGGAGGGATCCTACAATGAGCAGTTCTTC. Protein: CASSQEGSYNEQFF.